This T cell receptor (beta chain) was sequenced during a study of shared clonotypes between healthy human individuals. For the study at large: With ages of 18 to 49, the donors were a couple of women and a few men.

Notes on this clone: What it binds is not known.

The method was immunoSEQ multiplex PCR; TCRdb's version includes in-frame clones alone and lacks a portion of them. The top ten hold approximately 0.39% of the sample, which has 2,500,000 or so clones, approximately 90% seen once. The investigators split CD4+ cells into a CD45RA+ naive subset and a CD45RA-negative memory subset. Study-level points and caveats: Naive CD4 clonotype sharing across a few donors was 4.5% to 6%.

V shed 0 bases, J shed 7 bases, and the junction held 9 bases outside the gene matches. Germline V gene lookup returns CDR1 SGDLS and CDR2 YYNGEE. The length of the CDR3 is 15 residues. The TCR originated in a man aged 18 to 29 in good health. Some clones in this sample may be carry-over from other donors' samples. Sequencing input: naive CD4+ T cells from PBMCs. Subset reported: CD45RA+ positively selected. The chain recombines TRBV9 with TRBJ2-7; TRBD2 matches 8 bases. The CDR3 DNA sequence: TGTGCCAGCAGCGTAGGTACTAGCGGATCCTCGGAGCAGTACTTC. Residues: CASSVGTSGSSEQYF.